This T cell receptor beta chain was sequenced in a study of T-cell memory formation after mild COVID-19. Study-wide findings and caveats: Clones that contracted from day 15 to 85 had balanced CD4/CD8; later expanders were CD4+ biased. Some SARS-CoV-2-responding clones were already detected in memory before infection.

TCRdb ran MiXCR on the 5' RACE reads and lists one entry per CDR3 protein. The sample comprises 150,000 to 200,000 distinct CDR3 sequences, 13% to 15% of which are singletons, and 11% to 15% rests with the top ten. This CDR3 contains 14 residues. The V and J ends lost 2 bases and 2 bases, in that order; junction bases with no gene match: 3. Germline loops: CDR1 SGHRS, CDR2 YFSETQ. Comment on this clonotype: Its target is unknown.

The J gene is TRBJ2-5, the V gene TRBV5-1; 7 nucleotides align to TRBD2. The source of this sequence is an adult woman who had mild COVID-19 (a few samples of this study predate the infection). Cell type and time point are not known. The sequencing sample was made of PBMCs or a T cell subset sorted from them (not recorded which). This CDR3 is CASSFQAGQETQYF. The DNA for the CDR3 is TGCGCCAGCAGCTTCCAAGCGGGGCAAGAGACCCAGTACTTC.